This TCR beta chain was sequenced in a study of control samples from healthy donors and cancer patients. V was pared by 0 bases and J by 0 bases, with 14 bases between. Germline V gives CDR1 KGHDR, CDR2 SFDVKD. CDR3 length: 17 residues. The table came from immunoSEQ multiplex PCR; TCRdb's copy has only in-frame clones and leaves some out. The table records a few hundred thousand clones, roughly 90% of them present only once. Sample: PBMCs. The sequence was obtained from a man aged 35 to 55 with head and neck cancer. The chain uses TRBV24-1 and TRBJ2-7; perhaps TRBD2 as D (6 bases). The CDR3 loop reads CATSDLPQLGSSYEQYF. CDR3 in DNA: TGTGCCACCAGTGATTTGCCCCAACTCGGGAGCTCCTACGAGCAGTACTTC.